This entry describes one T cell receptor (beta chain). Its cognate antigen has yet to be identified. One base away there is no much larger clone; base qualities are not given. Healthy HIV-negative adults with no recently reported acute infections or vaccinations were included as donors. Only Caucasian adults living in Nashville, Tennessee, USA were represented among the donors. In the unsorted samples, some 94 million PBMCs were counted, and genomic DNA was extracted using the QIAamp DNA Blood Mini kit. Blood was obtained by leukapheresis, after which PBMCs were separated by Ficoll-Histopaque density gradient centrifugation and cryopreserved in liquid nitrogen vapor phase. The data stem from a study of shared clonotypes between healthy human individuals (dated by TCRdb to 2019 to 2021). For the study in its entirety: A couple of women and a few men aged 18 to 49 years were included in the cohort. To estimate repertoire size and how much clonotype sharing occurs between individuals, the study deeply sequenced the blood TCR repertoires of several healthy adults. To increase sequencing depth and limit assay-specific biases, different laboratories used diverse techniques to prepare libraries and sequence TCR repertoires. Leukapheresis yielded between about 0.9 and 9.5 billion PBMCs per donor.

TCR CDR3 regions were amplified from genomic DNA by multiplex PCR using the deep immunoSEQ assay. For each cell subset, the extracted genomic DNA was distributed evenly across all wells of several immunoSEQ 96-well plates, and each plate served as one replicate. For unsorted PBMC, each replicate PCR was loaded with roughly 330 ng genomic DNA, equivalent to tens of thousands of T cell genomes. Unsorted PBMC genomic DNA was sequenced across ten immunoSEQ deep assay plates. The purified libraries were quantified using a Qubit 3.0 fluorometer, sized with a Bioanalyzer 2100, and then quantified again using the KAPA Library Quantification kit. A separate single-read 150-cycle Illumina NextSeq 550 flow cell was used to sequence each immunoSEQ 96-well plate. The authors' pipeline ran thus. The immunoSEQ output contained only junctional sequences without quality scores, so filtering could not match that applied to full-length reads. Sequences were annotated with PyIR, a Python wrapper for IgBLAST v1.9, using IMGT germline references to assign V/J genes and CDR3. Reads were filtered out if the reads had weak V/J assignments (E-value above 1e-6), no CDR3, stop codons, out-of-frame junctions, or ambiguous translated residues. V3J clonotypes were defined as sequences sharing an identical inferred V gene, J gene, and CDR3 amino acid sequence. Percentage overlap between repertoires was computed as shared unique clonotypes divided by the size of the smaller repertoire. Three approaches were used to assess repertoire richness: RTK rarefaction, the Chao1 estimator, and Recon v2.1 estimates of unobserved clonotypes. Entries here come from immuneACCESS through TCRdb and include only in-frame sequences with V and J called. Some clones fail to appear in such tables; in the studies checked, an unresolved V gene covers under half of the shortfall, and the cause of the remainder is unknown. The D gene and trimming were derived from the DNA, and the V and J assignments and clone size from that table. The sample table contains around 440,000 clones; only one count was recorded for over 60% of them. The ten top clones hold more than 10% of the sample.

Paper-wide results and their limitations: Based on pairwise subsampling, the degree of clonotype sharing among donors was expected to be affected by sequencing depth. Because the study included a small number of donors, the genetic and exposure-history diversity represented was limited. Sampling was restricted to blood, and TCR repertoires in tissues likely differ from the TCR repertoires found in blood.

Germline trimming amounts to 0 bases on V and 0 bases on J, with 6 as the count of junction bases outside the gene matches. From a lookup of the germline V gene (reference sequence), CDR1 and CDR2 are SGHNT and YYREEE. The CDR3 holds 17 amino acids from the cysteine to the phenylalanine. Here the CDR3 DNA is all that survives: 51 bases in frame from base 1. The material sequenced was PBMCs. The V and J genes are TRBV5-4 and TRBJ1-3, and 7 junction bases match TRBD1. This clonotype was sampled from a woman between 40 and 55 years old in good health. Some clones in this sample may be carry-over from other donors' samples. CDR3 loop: CASSLGGQQSSGNTIYF. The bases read TGTGCCAGCAGCTTGGGGGGACAGCAAAGCTCTGGAAACACCATATATTTT.